Listed here is a single T cell receptor (beta chain). A read error may account for a junction end that differs from germline. This record comes from a study of shared clonotypes between healthy human individuals. The CDR3 consists of 13 residues. Germline V gene data show CDR1 as SSHAT and CDR2 as FNYEAQ (reference sequence). Data came from immunoSEQ multiplex PCR; TCRdb stores just in-frame clones and leaves some out. The table records 2 million or so clones, 95% of them present only once. The V and J genes are TRBV7-7 and TRBJ2-5; D not resolved. Sequencing was done on a sample of naive CD4+ T cells sorted from blood. Sample subset: CD45RA+ positively selected. This TCR derives from a young man in good health. This chain's CDR3 is CASSSTRQETQYF. The DNA of the CDR3 is TGTGCTAGCAGCTCCACTCGCCAAGAGACCCAGTACTTC.